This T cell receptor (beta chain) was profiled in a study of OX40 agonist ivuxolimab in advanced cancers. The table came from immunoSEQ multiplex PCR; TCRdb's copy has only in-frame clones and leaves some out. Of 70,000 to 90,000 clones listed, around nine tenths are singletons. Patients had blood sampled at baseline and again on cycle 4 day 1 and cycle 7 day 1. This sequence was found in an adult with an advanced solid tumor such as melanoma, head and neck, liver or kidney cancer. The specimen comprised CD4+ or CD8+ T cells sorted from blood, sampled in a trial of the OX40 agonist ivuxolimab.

As DNA, the CDR3 is TGTGCCAGCAGCTTAACCTCAGGGGTCAATAATTCACCCCTCCACTTT. Amino acids: CASSLTSGVNNSPLHF. The chain joins TRBV7-6 to TRBJ1-6, with TRBD1 as a possible D gene (6 bases). The CDR3 spans 16 residues. Germline V CDR1 and CDR2: SGHVS, FNYEAQ. Trimming left V 2 bases short and J 5 bases short, with 13 bases between.